These 16 T cell receptor beta chains share one sample of origin, sequenced in a study of blood T cell repertoires in COVID-19. The repertoire was sequenced with immunoSEQ multiplex PCR; TCRdb's copy has only in-frame clones and lacks some. The table includes 27,000 or so clones, roughly 91% detected once. The sequenced sample consisted of peripheral blood. Every receptor here comes from a man in his 70s with active COVID-19.

This chain uses TRBV18 with TRBJ2-5; a weak D match, TRBD2 (5 bases). V lost 3 bases to trimming and J lost 5 bases, with 13 bases between them. The CDR3 has 14 residues. The V gene's germline CDR1 is KGHSH and CDR2 LQKENI. CDR3 coding DNA: TGTGCCAGCTCACCGACCGGGATAGCGGAGACCCAGTACTTC. Translation: CASSPTGIAETQYF. Variable domain in full (rest from reference TRBV18 and TRBJ2-5): NAGVMQNPRHLVRRRGQEARLRCSPMKGHSHVYWYRQLPEEGLKFMVYLQKENIIDESGMPKERFSAEFPKEGPSILRIQQVVRGDSAAYFCASSPTGIAETQYFGPGTRLLVL.

The DNA of the CDR3 is TGTGCCACCAGCAGAGATGGGCTTCGCTATGGCTACACCTTC. It is translated as CATSRDGLRYGYTF. The chain has TRBV15 and TRBJ1-2; D unresolved. CDR3 length: 14 residues. V was clipped by 0 bases and J by 4 bases, with 9 bases between them. Germline CDR1 and CDR2: LNHNV and YYDKDF (reference sequence).

The gene calls are TRBV9 and TRBJ2-3, with TRBD2 matching 7 bases. The germline V gene encodes CDR1 SGDLS and CDR2 YYNGEE. Trimming took 0 bases from V and 7 from J; bases not matched to a gene: 8. The CDR3 runs to 15 residues. The CDR3 DNA reads as TGTGCCAGCAGCGTAGAGTCGACTAGCCCGAATACGCAGTATTTT. This codes for CASSVESTSPNTQYF.

Comment on this clone: The junction shows a germline mismatch at one end, possibly a read error. J is TRBJ1-2 and V is TRBV3-1 (or the pseudogene TRBV3-2); TRBD1 matches at 7 bases. Looked up from germline, CDR1 is LGHDT and CDR2 is YNNKEL (reference sequence). CDR3 length: 11 amino acids. CDR3 sequence: CASSRGTAIYF. For the CDR3, the DNA is TGTGCCAGCAGCCGGGGGACAGCAATTTACTTC.

V is TRBV11-3 and J is TRBJ2-1; 8 bases map to TRBD2. The trim removed 0 bases at V and 7 bases at J, leaving 2 bases unmatched. The CDR3 covers 14 residues. Germline CDR1 and CDR2: SGHNT and YENEEA. The CDR3 bases are TGTGCCAGCAGCTTAGATGGGACTAGGAATGAGCAGTTCTTC. It translates to CASSLDGTRNEQFF.

The genes are TRBV9 and TRBJ2-3; 7 nucleotides match TRBD1. Germline V gene lookup returns CDR1 SGDLS and CDR2 YYNGEE. Unmatched junction bases numbered 8, after V lost 3 bases and J lost 1 base. This CDR3 has 16 residues. CDR3 sequence reads: CASSGNRGLGTDTQYF. Here the CDR3 DNA reads TGTGCCAGCAGCGGAAACAGGGGATTAGGCACAGATACGCAGTATTTT.

The chain employs TRBV28 and TRBJ1-2; D is ambiguous. The CDR3 length is 11 residues. Germline values: CDR1 MDHEN, CDR2 SYDVKM. Trimming pared 8 bases from V and 2 bases from J, leaving 6 bases between. The CDR3 spells CASVSNYGYTF. DNA for the CDR3: TGTGCCAGCGTTTCAAACTATGGCTACACCTTC.

The CDR3 reads CASSAGQYNQPQHF. The CDR3 DNA sequence: TGTGCCAGCAGTGCCGGACAGTACAATCAGCCCCAGCATTTT. The chain recombines TRBV2 with TRBJ1-5; tentative D call: TRBD1 (6 bases). This CDR3 is 14 amino acids long. CDR1 SNHLY and CDR2 FYNNEI come from the germline V gene. With 4 bases removed from V and 3 bases from J, the gap between germline ends came to 10 bases.

The J gene is TRBJ2-7, the V gene TRBV7-2; TRBD1 aligns across 7 bases. V shed 5 bases and J 6 bases; nucleotides not matched to a gene: 7. This CDR3 has 13 residues. From germline, CDR1 is SGHTA and CDR2 FQGNSA. CDR3 sequence: CASSPLTGREQYF. The CDR3 DNA is TGTGCCAGCAGCCCACTGACAGGGCGCGAGCAGTACTTC.

The chain joins TRBV6-5 to TRBJ2-2; D is possibly TRBD2 (6 bases). CDR3 length: 13 amino acids. CDR1 is MNHEY, CDR2 SVGAGI, per germline. Trimming took off 5 bases at V and 9 bases at J, with 13 bases between the two ends. The CDR3 region is CASSTSPKRELFF. CDR3 DNA: TGTGCCAGCAGTACTAGCCCGAAGAGGGAGCTGTTTTTT.

V and J are TRBV11-2 and TRBJ1-6; no reliable D call. V lost 3 bases and J 8 bases, leaving 5 bases between the germline ends. The CDR3 totals 12 residues. The germline gives CDR1 SGHAT, CDR2 FQNNGV. This CDR3 reads CASSLAHSPLHF. The DNA for the CDR3 is TGTGCCAGCAGCTTGGCTCATTCACCCCTCCACTTT.

This clone is a singleton in its sample. V is TRBV7-2 and J is TRBJ2-1; the D gene is possibly TRBD2 (5 bases). This CDR3 is built from 15 residues. CDR1 and CDR2 from the germline V gene are SGHTA and FQGNSA. The ends were cut back, 1 base at V and 4 bases at J, with 11 bases in the middle. In DNA form, the CDR3 reads TGTGCCAGCAGCTTAGAGTCGAGGGCTTACAATGAGCAGTTCTTC. Residues: CASSLESRAYNEQFF.

This chain links TRBV7-9 with TRBJ1-3, with D tentatively TRBD1 (6 bases). Between the trimmed V and J ends, which lost 10 bases and 2 bases, there was a span of 12 bases. CDR1 is SEHNR and CDR2 is FQNEAQ in the germline V gene (reference sequence). CDR3 length equals 13 residues. Here the CDR3 DNA reads TGTGCCAACGTACAGGGCCCTGGAAACACCATATATTTT. Translated, it gives CANVQGPGNTIYF.

V usage is TRBV14 and J usage is TRBJ1-6; 10 nucleotides agree with TRBD1. The CDR3 runs 15 residues. The junction had 0 bases not matched to a gene; V was cut back by 0 bases and J by 7 bases. CDR1 and CDR2 from the germline V gene are SGHDN and FVKESK. This CDR3 is CASSQETGGNSPLHF. The CDR3 DNA is TGTGCCAGCAGCCAAGAGACAGGGGGCAATTCACCCCTCCACTTT.

CDR3 sequence reads: CASSTRTGTGDLYGYTF. DNA for the CDR3: TGTGCCAGTAGTACAAGGACCGGGACAGGGGATCTTTATGGCTACACCTTC. V usage is TRBV19 and J usage is TRBJ1-2; 10 nucleotides match TRBD1. This CDR3 has 17 amino acids. The V and J ends lost 4 bases and 5 bases, in that order; junction bases with no gene match: 13. Germline V lookup: CDR1 LNHDA, CDR2 SQIVND (reference sequence). Together with reference TRBV19 and TRBJ1-2, the CDR3 gives the full variable domain: DGGITQSPKYLFRKEGQNVTLSCEQNLNHDAMYWYRQDPGQGLRLIYYSQIVNDFQKGDIAEGYSVSREKKESFPLTVTSAQKNPTAFYLCASSTRTGTGDLYGYTFGSGTRLTVV.

The chain employs TRBV24-1 and TRBJ1-3; unclear D gene. CDR1 and CDR2 from the germline V gene are KGHDR and SFDVKD. Deletions cut 3 bases from V and 0 bases from J, with 8 bases between. This CDR3 is 15 amino acids long. DNA of the CDR3: TGTGCCACCAGTGATCCCGGAGGCTCTGGAAACACCATATATTTT. This sequence encodes CATSDPGGSGNTIYF.